This T cell receptor beta chain was sequenced for a study of blood T cells in healthy people across ages (dated by TCRdb to between 2014 and 2016). Broadly, across the study: In model experiments, template switching captured roughly one uniquely barcoded TCR beta cDNA molecule for every two T cells. Two additional independent replicas of 1 million unique cDNA reads from the same blood draw were analyzed for two donors (one aged 18 to 30 and one aged 80 or older). To avoid experimental bias, donors of different ages were distributed randomly across sequencing lanes. To track age-related changes in TCR beta repertoire diversity, the study relied on deep sequencing normalized with unique cDNA molecular identifiers. The donors were divided into four age groups: young (average around 15 years), middle-aged (about 41), aged (approximately 62) and long-lived (about 84). Summary of the overall study and its limitations: The long-lived group showed more naive CD4+ T cells, fewer expanded clones and increased TCR diversity than the aged group, suggesting age selection. A strong correlation was found between observed TCR beta diversity and the percentage of naive T cells measured by flow cytometry. Bulk unsorted PBMC profiling prevented conclusive comparison of naive and antigen-experienced compartments. Observed TCR beta diversity per million T cells fell roughly linearly with age, and a significant reduction was already apparent by age around 39. Donor CMV infection status was unknown, potentially confounding age-related changes in expanded clonotypes. Estimates of total diversity based on one million sequenced T cells were regarded as lower bounds and as underestimates.

Worth noting for this clonotype: Its cognate antigen has yet to be identified. No base-level quality is on record; no much larger clone is a single base apart.

Library method: 5' RACE. Data came from an Illumina HiSeq 2500. A second roughly 6 to 12 cycle PCR used a sample-barcoded 5' primer and a J-beta primer mix. Each TCR beta cDNA molecule received a unique molecular identifier from a template-switch 5' adaptor carrying 12 random nucleotides. Each sample yielded at least 3 million CDR3-containing paired-end reads. All of the RNA was converted into first-strand cDNA using the Mint cDNA synthesis kit, with a TRBC-specific oligonucleotide serving as the primer. All cDNA was treated with uracil-DNA glycosylase and then went through a first 18-cycle PCR with the universal primers M1SS and BC2_uni_R. The authors processed their data as follows. For normalization, 1 million high-quality reads were randomly selected from each sample, with every read carrying a distinct molecular identifier. Reads with shared molecular identifiers were discarded instead of being binned into consensus sequences. MiTCR, set to a Q25 quality threshold and the strictest error-elimination algorithm, was used for CDR3 identification, clonotype clustering and error correction. A nonparametric unseen species model with Euler transformation was used to estimate lower-bound total TCR beta diversity. TCRdb reworked the public reads: Q25 trimming with fastp, MiXCR clone assembly, productive beta chains retained. Every CDR3 protein is listed once, alongside the most common genes and DNA of its rows. TCRdb assigned the V and J calls; the authors' analysis was not used. This sample gives under 2,000,000 distinct CDR3 sequences in total; roughly 50% of them show up just once. Of the sample, approximately 2% is held by the ten largest clones.

V lost 5 bases and J lost 2 bases, and the count of bases not matched to a germline gene is 10. From its cysteine to its phenylalanine, the CDR3 spans 18 amino acids. Only CDR3 DNA remains: 54 bases, in frame from the first base. The germline V gene (reference sequence) supplies CDR1 DFQATT and CDR2 SNEGSKA. Donors were a few dozen systemically healthy Caucasian individuals from Russia aged roughly 6 to 95 years. Each donor gave roughly 9.5 milliliters of peripheral blood, collected into EDTA-treated Vacutainer tubes. PBMCs were isolated by Ficoll-Paque density-gradient centrifugation, with at least 6 million obtained per sample. Trizol reagent was used to extract total RNA from the PBMCs, yielding at least 5 micrograms per sample. For every donor, an aliquot of PBMCs went through flow cytometry to measure the percentages of naive CD45RAhigh/CD27high T cells.

The source is a woman aged 40 to 55 in good health. In this chain, TRBV20-1 is recombined with TRBJ2-3, with 16 junctional bases fitting TRBD2. Sequenced material: blood. The DNA sequence reads TGCAGTGCTTCATCCGGGACTAGCGGGGGGGTTTACACAGATACGCAGTATTTT. This yields the protein CSASSGTSGGVYTDTQYF.